This T cell receptor beta chain comes out of a study of patients and donors after allogeneic stem cell transplantation (TCRdb year 2020). Receptors were amplified or captured by RT-PCR. The reads were generated on a NextSeq 550. TCRdb redid the processing of the public reads, applying fastp at Q25 and MiXCR, and retained in-frame beta chains. All rows with the same CDR3 protein become a single entry with the most common DNA and genes. Counted in this sample were around 70,000 distinct CDR3 sequences; about a quarter of them appeared once. Approximately 26% of the sample goes to the ten largest clones. CDR1 SGHRS and CDR2 YFSETQ were looked up in the germline V gene. Trimmed from V: 0 bases; trimmed from J: 4 bases; junction bases lacking a gene match: 6. The cysteine opens and the phenylalanine closes a CDR3 of 15 amino acids. Only the CDR3 DNA is retained, 45 bases long and in frame from the first base.

This clonotype came up a few times. This receptor's antigen is unknown. Base-call qualities are not available, and no considerably larger clone is one nucleotide away. This chain is built from TRBV5-1 and TRBJ2-7, and 8 junctional nucleotides match TRBD1. This clonotype originated in a human donor who was either an allogeneic HSCT recipient or a stem cell or donor lymphocyte infusion donor (not recorded which). It is not recorded whose cells these are; they may come from a transplant donor. The sample comprised blood, either unsorted or a sorted T cell fraction (not recorded which). The nucleotides read TGCGCCAGCAGCTTGGACCAGGGGGCGACATACGAGCAGTACTTC. Translated, it reads CASSLDQGATYEQYF.